The 9 T cell receptor beta chains reported below all come from one sample, sequenced in a study of HIV-infected patients and healthy controls. TCRdb reprocessed the 5' RACE reads with MiXCR, giving one entry per CDR3 protein. The sample carries around 67,000 distinct CDR3 sequences, about 17% recorded once. Sequencing was done on a sample of CD4+ T cells from blood. These receptors were obtained from a human donor in good health.

A few counts support this clonotype. The chain employs TRBV3-1 and TRBJ2-7; D is possibly TRBD2 (5 bases). Germline V gene sequence: CDR1 LGHDT, CDR2 YNNKEL (reference sequence). This CDR3 has 11 residues. Trimming pared 1 base from V and 9 bases from J, leaving 7 bases between. CDR3 sequence: CASSQAGRQYF. The CDR3 coding sequence is TGTGCCAGCAGCCAAGCGGGGAGGCAGTACTTC.

This clonotype was detected ten times or more. The chain links TRBV3-2 to TRBJ2-6; the table names TRBD2, a call not compared with the DNA. TRBV3-2 is noted as a pseudogene. This CDR3 contains 19 residues. CDR3 in DNA: TGTGCCAGCAGCCGCTACCCTCGAAGGTTGAGCTCTGGGGCCAACGTCCTGACTTTC. Translating gives CASSRYPRRLSSGANVLTF.

The V gene is TRBV28, the J gene TRBJ2-7; D gene ambiguous. The CDR3 is 13 amino acids. V lost 2 bases and J lost 7, with 12 bases in between. CDR1 and CDR2 (germline): MDHEN, SYDVKM. The CDR3 coding sequence is TGTGCCAGCAGTTTACCGGACCGGATGGAGCAGTACTTC. Its protein product is CASSLPDRMEQYF.

The table lists this clonotype with a few counts. V gene TRBV20-1 combines with J gene TRBJ1-5, with D perhaps TRBD1 (6 bases). The CDR3 is made up of 13 amino acids. Germline lookup yields CDR1 DFQATT and CDR2 SNEGSKA (reference sequence). The V and J ends lost 5 bases and 3 bases respectively, with 11 bases between them. Here the CDR3 DNA reads TGCAGTGCTTCTGGACAGATCAATCAGCCCCAGCATTTT. It yields the protein CSASGQINQPQHF.

This chain joins TRBV19 and TRBJ2-4, with D perhaps matching TRBD1 (5 bases). The CDR3 runs 15 residues. Germline assignment: CDR1 LNHDA and CDR2 SQIVND (reference sequence). Trimming removed 7 bases from V and 9 bases from J, with 22 bases in between. The CDR3 sequence is CASKITGTGGAIQYF. As DNA, the CDR3 is TGTGCCAGTAAAATTACGGGTACAGGTGGGGCCATTCAGTACTTC.

The chain couples TRBV6-2 or TRBV6-3 to TRBJ2-7; 7 bases are a match to TRBD2. CDR3 length: 12 amino acids. V trimming: 9 bases; J trimming: 0 bases; junction bases outside the gene matches: 2. The germline V gene has CDR1 MNHEY and CDR2 SVGEGT. In DNA form, the CDR3 reads TGTGCCAGAAGCGGGGCCTCCTACGAGCAGTACTTC. Translating it yields CARSGASYEQYF.

This clonotype has at least ten counts. The chain couples TRBV7-7 to TRBJ2-5; 7 nucleotides agree with TRBD2. Germline V gene lookup returns CDR1 SSHAT and CDR2 FNYEAQ (reference sequence). V shed 8 bases and J 4 bases; nucleotides not matched to a gene: 13. This CDR3 region has 15 residues. CDR3 residues: CASGRGGDRGETQYF. In DNA, the CDR3 is TGTGCCAGCGGGAGGGGTGGGGATCGAGGAGAGACCCAGTACTTC.

This clonotype showed up just a few times. The rearrangement joins TRBV28 to TRBJ1-5; the D gene is possibly TRBD1 (5 bases). There are 16 residues in the CDR3. Trimming took off 8 bases at V and 4 bases at J, with 21 bases between the two ends. Germline V gene data show CDR1 as MDHEN and CDR2 as SYDVKM. The CDR3 is CASRGRDRFSNQPQHF. CDR3 DNA: TGTGCCAGCCGTGGCAGGGACCGCTTTAGTAATCAGCCCCAGCATTTT.

This clonotype was found many times. The CDR3 protein is CASSQTQDTQYF. CDR3 DNA: TGTGCCAGCAGCCAGACACAAGATACGCAGTATTTT. The chain combines TRBV7-9 with TRBJ2-3, with no clear D. The CDR3 is 12 amino acids. The V gene lost 5 bases and the J gene lost 5 bases, with 8 bases spanning the gap. In germline, CDR1 is SEHNR, CDR2 FQNEAQ (reference sequence).